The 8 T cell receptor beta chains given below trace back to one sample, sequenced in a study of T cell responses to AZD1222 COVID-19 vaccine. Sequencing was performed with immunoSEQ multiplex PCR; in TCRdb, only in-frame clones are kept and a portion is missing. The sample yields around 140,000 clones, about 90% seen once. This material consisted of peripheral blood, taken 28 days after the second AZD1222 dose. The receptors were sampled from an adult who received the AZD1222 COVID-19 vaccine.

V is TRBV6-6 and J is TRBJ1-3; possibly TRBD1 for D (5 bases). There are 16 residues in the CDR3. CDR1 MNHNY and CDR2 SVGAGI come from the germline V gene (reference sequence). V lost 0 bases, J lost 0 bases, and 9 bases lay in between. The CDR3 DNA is TGTGCCAGCAGTTACTCGCGGGGGAACTCTGGAAACACCATATATTTT. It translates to CASSYSRGNSGNTIYF.

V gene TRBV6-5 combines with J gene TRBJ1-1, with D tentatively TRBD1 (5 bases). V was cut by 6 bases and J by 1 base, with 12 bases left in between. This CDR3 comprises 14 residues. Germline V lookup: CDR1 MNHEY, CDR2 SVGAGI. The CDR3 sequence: CASSIGHENTEAFF. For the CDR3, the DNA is TGTGCCAGCAGCATCGGACACGAGAACACTGAAGCTTTCTTT.

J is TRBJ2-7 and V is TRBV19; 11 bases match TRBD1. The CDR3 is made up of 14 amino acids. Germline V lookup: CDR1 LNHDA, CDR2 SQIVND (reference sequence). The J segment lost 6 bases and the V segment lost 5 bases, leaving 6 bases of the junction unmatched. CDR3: CASSPDRGRGEQYF. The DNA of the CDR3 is TGTGCCAGTAGTCCGGACAGGGGGCGAGGCGAGCAGTACTTC.

CDR3 DNA sequence: TGTGCCAGCAGCTTCTCCACAGGTACAGGAGCTGAAGCTTTCTTT. It codes for CASSFSTGTGAEAFF. The chain uses TRBV7-2 and TRBJ1-1; TRBD1 might be the D (5 bases). This CDR3 spans 15 amino acids. V was pared by 3 bases and J by 6 bases, with 17 bases between. Germline lookup yields CDR1 SGHTA and CDR2 FQGNSA.

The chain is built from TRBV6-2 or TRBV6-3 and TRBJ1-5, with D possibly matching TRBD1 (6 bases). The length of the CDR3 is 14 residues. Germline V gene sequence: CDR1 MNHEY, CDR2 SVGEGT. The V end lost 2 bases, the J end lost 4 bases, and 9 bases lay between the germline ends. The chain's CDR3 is CASSYGRGNQPQHF. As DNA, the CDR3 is TGTGCCAGCAGTTACGGCAGGGGAAATCAGCCCCAGCATTTT.

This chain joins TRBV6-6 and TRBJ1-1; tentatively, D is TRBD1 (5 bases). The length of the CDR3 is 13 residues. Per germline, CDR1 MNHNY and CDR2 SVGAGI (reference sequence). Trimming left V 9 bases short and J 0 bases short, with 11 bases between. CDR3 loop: CARPGPMNTEAFF. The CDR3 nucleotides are TGTGCCAGGCCGGGACCGATGAACACTGAAGCTTTCTTT.

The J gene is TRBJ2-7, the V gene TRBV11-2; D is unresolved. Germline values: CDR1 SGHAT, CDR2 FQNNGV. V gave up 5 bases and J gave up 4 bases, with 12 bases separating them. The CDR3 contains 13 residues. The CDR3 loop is CASSPSPLYEQYV. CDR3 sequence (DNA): TGTGCCAGCAGCCCGAGCCCCCTATACGAGCAGTACGTC.

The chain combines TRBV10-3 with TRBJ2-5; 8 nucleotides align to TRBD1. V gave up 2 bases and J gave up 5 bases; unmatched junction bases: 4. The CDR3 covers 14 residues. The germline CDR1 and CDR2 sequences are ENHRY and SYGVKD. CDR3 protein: CAISEQGAGETQYF. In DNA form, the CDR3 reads TGTGCCATCAGTGAGCAGGGGGCAGGGGAGACCCAGTACTTC.